The TCR beta chain under discussion was sequenced for a study of cytomegalovirus exposure and HLA in healthy donors. Points from the study as a whole: According to reports, the classifier identified cytomegalovirus status with high specificity and sensitivity.

Remarks on this clone: Its antigen is not identified.

It was the 120-subject validation cohort, separate from the roughly 700-subject first cohort, to which the donors belonged. Assay used: immunoSEQ multiplex PCR; TCRdb lists only in-frame clones, some missing. In the table there are some 83,000 clones, nearly 95% of which are singletons. Sequenced material: PBMCs. The origin of this receptor is a woman under 30 in good health and CMV-seronegative.

The CDR3 coding sequence is TGTGCCAGCGCGAAAAGCGGGGGGGCCCTTCCAGAGACCCAGTACTTC. It specifies CASAKSGGALPETQYF. This chain joins TRBV27 and TRBJ2-5, with TRBD2 matching over 10 bases. V dropped 8 bases and J dropped 4; count of bases not matched to a gene: 13. Looked up from germline, CDR1 is MNHEY and CDR2 is SMNVEV (reference sequence). The CDR3 runs 16 residues.